The text below deals with one TCR beta chain. Original data processing: From reference gene primer amplification, estimates of nucleated cell counts were derived. This table comes from immunoSEQ multiplex PCR, and its TCRdb copy is limited to in-frame clones, with some not included. From that table come the V and J calls and clone size; the DNA was used to work out D and trimming. The sample has about 300,000 clones, around 92% seen once. This entry belongs to a study of blood T cell repertoires in COVID-19. On the study more broadly: Nucleic acid was either cDNA or gDNA, and it came from T cells, B-cell-depleted T cells, or PBMCs.

Germline V gene sequence: CDR1 MRHNA, CDR2 SNTAGT. Trimming took 2 bases from V and 1 from J, leaving 10 bases between them. The CDR3 has 15 residues. Sequencing used peripheral blood. The J gene is TRBJ2-3, the V gene TRBV6-4; D possibly corresponds to TRBD2 (6 bases). This clonotype was obtained from a man between 18 and 29 years old who had recovered from COVID-19. The CDR3 sequence: CASSDTGRRTDTQYF. The CDR3 bases are TGTGCCAGCAGTGACACCGGGAGACGCACAGATACGCAGTATTTT.